The clone carrying this T cell receptor beta chain was observed a few times. This record comes from a study of regulatory T cells in long-lasting Graves disease. Time point defined: persistent/refractory GD, antithyroid drugs over 5 years with positive TRAb. Generation of the TCR library employed RNA extracted from PBMCs. The CDR3 runs 16 residues. Between the trimmed V and J ends, which lost 5 bases and 0 bases, there was a span of 12 bases. Germline assignment: CDR1 SGHRS and CDR2 YFSETQ. Combining iRepertoire HTBI primers with Arm-PCR of CDR3 regions, the authors built TCR beta libraries. MiXCR was run by TCRdb on the multiplex PCR reads, yielding one entry per CDR3 protein. Of approximately 400,000 distinct CDR3 sequences in the sample, around 22% were seen once.

This clonotype originated in a female donor with Graves disease. J is TRBJ2-6 and V is TRBV5-1, with D perhaps TRBD1 (6 bases). The sample was peripheral blood mononuclear cells (PBMCs), taken when the disease was refractory, from a patient treated with antithyroid drugs. The CDR3 DNA reads TGCGCCAGCAGATCCACAGGGCGCTCTGGGGCCAACGTCCTGACTTTC. Protein product: CASRSTGRSGANVLTF.